This T cell receptor (beta chain) derives from a study of CD8 T cell repertoires and HIV-1 epitope variants. For the study at large: Controls were a CMV, EBV and flu peptide pool, Ebola AY9 negative control, and no-peptide well. Study conclusions and caveats: Eight or nine antigen-specific TCR beta clonotypes were found; more than five seemed cross-reactive to variants.

Trimming shortened V by 0 bases and J by 4 bases, and 13 bases separated the two germline ends. CDR1 and CDR2 (germline): MNHEY, SMNVEV (reference sequence). The CDR3 is 16 residues long. Concerning this clone itself: As yet, its antigen is unknown.

Sequencing used immunoSEQ multiplex PCR; TCRdb keeps in-frame clones, though not all of them. The sample shows 4,500 to 5,500 clones, roughly 70% of them seen only once. The chain employs TRBV27 and TRBJ1-5; D gene ambiguous. This clonotype originated in a male donor with HIV. What was sequenced was cultured CD8+ T cells derived from PBMCs. CDR3 residues: CASSLSPSELNQPQHF. The CDR3 nucleotides read TGTGCCAGCAGTTTATCTCCGTCAGAGCTAAATCAGCCCCAGCATTTT.